These 4 T cell receptor beta chains share one sample of origin, sequenced in a study of blood T cell repertoires in COVID-19 (dated by TCRdb to 2018 to 2021). The library was obtained by the immunoSEQ multiplex PCR assay. TCRdb mirrors the immuneACCESS table, restricted to in-frame sequences. Some clones are absent from its copies; in checked studies, under half trace to an unresolved V gene, and the reason for the others is unknown. In all, the sample holds some 350,000 clones, and 75% to 90% of those were seen once. The ten largest clones add up to 1% of the sample. The specimen was PBMCs or T cells enriched from blood (not recorded which). The source is a man younger than 35 who had recovered from COVID-19.

The rearrangement uses TRBV28 and TRBJ1-1; the D gene is possibly TRBD1 (5 bases). Germline V gene sequence: CDR1 MDHEN, CDR2 SYDVKM. V shed 5 bases and J shed 6 bases, with 22 bases lying between them. The CDR3 covers 16 residues. CDR3 in amino acids: CASSGRGSLISSEAFF. The CDR3 bases are TGTGCCAGCAGTGGTAGGGGAAGTCTGATTAGCTCTGAAGCTTTCTTT.

The chain combines TRBV28 with TRBJ1-5; the D is unclear. The germline V gene encodes CDR1 MDHEN and CDR2 SYDVKM. CDR3 length: 12 amino acids. V was shortened by 8 bases and J by 4 bases, with 9 bases between the two germline ends. CDR3: CASASRNQPQHF. The CDR3 DNA sequence: TGTGCCAGCGCATCTCGGAATCAGCCCCAGCATTTT.

The chain combines TRBV7-3 with TRBJ2-2, with 9 positions matching TRBD1. The length of the CDR3 is 15 residues. The V segment lost 5 bases and the J segment 2 bases; nucleotides outside the gene matches: 3. Germline V lookup: CDR1 SGHTA, CDR2 FQGTGA. CDR3 protein: CASSRTGVNTGELFF. The CDR3 DNA reads TGTGCCAGCAGCCGGACAGGGGTAAACACCGGGGAGCTGTTTTTT.

The chain carries TRBV5-6 and TRBJ1-2, with D hard to call. This CDR3 has 17 residues. CDR1 is SGHDT, CDR2 YYEEEE, per germline. V lost 4 bases, J lost 4 bases, and 23 bases lay in between. For the CDR3, the DNA is TGTGCCAGCAGCCCCTCTCCCGGCGGGATTCTCTTCTATGGCTACACCTTC. As protein: CASSPSPGGILFYGYTF.